One sample yielded the 12 T cell receptor beta chains listed below, sequenced in a study of blood T cells in healthy people across ages. A second PCR of about 6 to 11 cycles used a sample-barcoded 5' primer and a J-beta primer mix. TCRdb processed the 5' RACE reads anew with MiXCR; each CDR3 protein has one entry. The sample includes approximately 800,000 distinct CDR3 sequences, roughly three fifths of them seen just once. Sequencing input: blood. The receptor source for this set is a man aged 35 to 55 in good health.

The V call is TRBV13, the J call TRBJ2-5; a possible D gene is TRBD1 (5 bases). The CDR3 extends over 14 amino acids. The ends were cut back, 5 bases at V and 5 bases at J, with 15 bases in the middle. Germline V gene data show CDR1 as PRHDT and CDR2 as FYEKMQ (reference sequence). The CDR3 DNA reads TGTGCCAGCAGCGTAATTGATTCAGGGGAGACCCAGTACTTC. Amino acids: CASSVIDSGETQYF.

This clonotype has more than one count but fewer than ten. V gene TRBV5-1 combines with J gene TRBJ1-1, with TRBD1 as a possible D gene (5 bases). The germline gives CDR1 SGHRS, CDR2 YFSETQ. V lost 4 bases, J lost 1 base, and 11 bases lay in between. The CDR3 runs to 14 residues. The CDR3 sequence is CASSRDVPNTEAFF. The CDR3 DNA is TGCGCCAGCAGCCGGGACGTCCCGAACACTGAAGCTTTCTTT.

The chain employs TRBV6-4 and TRBJ2-3; TRBD2 might be the D (5 bases). V lost 6 bases, J lost 1 base, and 17 bases lay in between. This CDR3 comprises 16 residues. The V gene's germline CDR1 is MRHNA and CDR2 SNTAGT. This CDR3 is CASSGELGEGTDTQYF. The DNA of the CDR3 is TGTGCCAGCAGCGGCGAACTGGGAGAAGGCACAGATACGCAGTATTTT.

This clonotype was seen ten or more times. The V call is TRBV4-3, the J call TRBJ2-4; 12 positions match TRBD2. This CDR3 has 16 amino acids. Unmatched junction bases numbered 1, after V lost 3 bases and J lost 1 base. Germline values: CDR1 LGHNA, CDR2 YSLEER. The DNA for the CDR3 is TGCGCCAGCAGCCACCTAGCGGGAGGGGCCAAAAACATTCAGTACTTC. Amino acid sequence: CASSHLAGGAKNIQYF.

This clonotype was counted between two and nine times. This rearrangement joins TRBV7-9 to TRBJ1-2; D remains ambiguous. From germline, CDR1 is SEHNR and CDR2 FQNEAQ (reference sequence). CDR3 length: 13 amino acids. Trimming cost V 3 bases and J 8 bases, with 13 bases left between them. This CDR3 is CASSFKGDNGYTF. DNA of the CDR3: TGTGCCAGCAGCTTCAAGGGAGATAACGGCTACACCTTC.

V is TRBV9 and J is TRBJ2-1; no firm D call. V was cut by 0 bases and J by 4 bases, with 8 bases left in between. CDR3 length: 14 amino acids. Germline V gives CDR1 SGDLS, CDR2 YYNGEE. The CDR3 here is CASSVVLDYNEQFF. The CDR3 DNA follows: TGTGCCAGCAGCGTAGTGTTAGATTACAATGAGCAGTTCTTC.

V and J are TRBV29-1 and TRBJ1-2; the match to TRBD1 covers 7 bases. The CDR3 extends over 13 amino acids. Trimming at V came to 5 bases and at J to 0 bases, leaving 3 bases not matched to a gene. CDR1 and CDR2 from the germline V gene are SQVTM and ANQGSEA. The chain's CDR3 is CSVSGTANYGYTF. DNA for the CDR3: TGCAGCGTTTCCGGGACAGCTAACTATGGCTACACCTTC.

The chain's CDR3 is CASSDSTSEHNEQFF. CDR3 coding DNA: TGTGCCAGCAGTGACTCGACTAGCGAGCACAATGAGCAGTTCTTC. The rearrangement links TRBV6-4 to TRBJ2-1, with 8 positions matching TRBD2. The CDR3 is made up of 15 amino acids. Trimming removed 0 bases from V and 5 bases from J; junction bases left unmatched: 3. In germline, CDR1 is MRHNA, CDR2 SNTAGT.

CDR3 nucleotide sequence: TGTGCCAGCAGCCAAGAGGGCCCCTCCGAGGTACTTGTAGATACGCAGTATTTT. Translated, it gives CASSQEGPSEVLVDTQYF. The gene calls are TRBV4-2 and TRBJ2-3; D uncertain. Germline CDR1 is LGHNA and CDR2 is YNFKEQ. Trimming stripped 0 bases from V and 5 bases from J, with 21 bases between. The CDR3 contains 18 residues.

The V and J genes are TRBV2 and TRBJ2-3; D is unclear. The germline gives CDR1 SNHLY, CDR2 FYNNEI. The CDR3 totals 13 residues. Trimming took 6 bases from V and 2 from J, leaving 9 bases between them. The CDR3 sequence is CASRAYTTDTQYF. CDR3 DNA sequence: TGTGCCAGCAGGGCTTACACCACAGATACGCAGTATTTT.

The CDR3 loop is CASSVAPGLASYEQYF. CDR3 coding DNA: TGTGCCAGCAGCGTAGCTCCGGGACTAGCCTCCTACGAGCAGTACTTC. This chain joins TRBV9 and TRBJ2-7; TRBD2 matches 9 bases. The trim removed 0 bases at V and 0 bases at J, leaving 4 bases unmatched. Germline V gene data show CDR1 as SGDLS and CDR2 as YYNGEE. This CDR3 is built from 16 residues.

The rearrangement links TRBV6-6 to TRBJ2-7, with D tentatively TRBD1 (6 bases). This CDR3 comprises 12 residues. Trimming took off 5 bases at V and 7 bases at J, with 12 bases between the two ends. Germline CDR1 reads MNHNY; CDR2 reads SVGAGI (reference sequence). The CDR3 coding sequence is TGTGCCAGCAGTCACAGGGCTCATGAGCAGTACTTC. Its protein product is CASSHRAHEQYF.